The 24 T cell receptor beta chains presented below share a single source sample, sequenced in a study of PD-1 blockade in classical Hodgkin lymphoma. Only in-frame clones appear in the TCRdb table, and some are missing; sequencing was by immunoSEQ multiplex PCR. The sample carries 25,000 to 30,000 clones, over 65% recorded once. No patient escaped relapse after autologous stem cell transplantation, and brentuximab vedotin exposure varied. Out of thawed PBMCs, magnetic negative selection purified CD4+ T cells. The material sequenced was CD4+ T cells from blood, taken at baseline. The receptors here all came from a human donor with classical Hodgkin lymphoma.

The gene calls are TRBV7-9 and TRBJ1-3; D unclear. In germline, CDR1 is SEHNR, CDR2 FQNEAQ (reference sequence). CDR3 size: 14 residues. With 0 bases removed from V and 15 bases from J, the gap between germline ends came to 18 bases. CDR3 coding DNA: TGTGCCAGCAGCTTAGCGTTCACAGTACATCTTTCATATTTT. Translated, it gives CASSLAFTVHLSYF.

This chain uses TRBV19 with TRBJ2-7; D may be TRBD1 (6 bases). With 5 bases removed from V and 2 bases from J, the gap between germline ends came to 16 bases. Germline CDR1 reads LNHDA; CDR2 reads SQIVND (reference sequence). This CDR3 region has 15 residues. CDR3 bases: TGTGCCAGTAGTTCTATTGACAGGTTCCCCTACGAGCAGTACTTC. Its protein product is CASSSIDRFPYEQYF.

As regards this clone: At one of its ends the junction is not consistent with the germline gene, which may arise from a read error. V and J are TRBV5-1 and TRBJ2-4, with D tentatively TRBD2 (6 bases). Germline V gene data show CDR1 as SGHRS and CDR2 as YFSETQ. The CDR3 is made up of 15 amino acids. CDR3: CASSPNYYGTRPSWF. The CDR3 coding sequence is TGCGCCAGCAGCCCGAATTATTATGGGACTCGGCCTTCTTGGTTC.

This sequence joins TRBV30 and TRBJ1-2, with 11 bases that match TRBD1. Germline V gene data show CDR1 as GTSNPN and CDR2 as SVGIG (reference sequence). CDR3 length equals 15 residues. V lost 3 bases and J lost 4; bases outside the gene matches: 7. The CDR3 loop is CAWSPDRGRGYGYTF. DNA of the CDR3: TGTGCCTGGAGCCCGGACAGGGGGCGCGGCTATGGCTACACCTTC.

The chain links TRBV2 to TRBJ2-7, with TRBD2 as a possible D gene (6 bases). CDR1 and CDR2 from the germline V gene are SNHLY and FYNNEI. V was pared by 6 bases and J by 4 bases, with 7 bases between. The CDR3 has 11 amino acids. The CDR3 loop is CASREGYEQYF. DNA for the CDR3: TGTGCCAGCAGGGAGGGTTACGAGCAGTACTTC.

The chain joins TRBV19 to TRBJ1-2; D is uncertain. The V gene lost 4 bases and the J gene lost 5 bases, with 8 bases spanning the gap. Germline CDR1 and CDR2: LNHDA and SQIVND (reference sequence). The CDR3 has 12 residues. DNA for the CDR3: TGTGCCAGTAGTAGCCGGGGATATGGCTACACCTTC. Its translation is CASSSRGYGYTF.

The rearrangement uses TRBV7-2 and TRBJ2-5; D remains ambiguous. Germline V gives CDR1 SGHTA, CDR2 FQGNSA. The CDR3 is 14 amino acids. The germline V and J ends were trimmed by 1 base and 3 bases, with 9 bases remaining between them. CDR3 in amino acids: CASSLVAQEETQYF. CDR3 coding DNA: TGTGCCAGCAGCTTAGTCGCTCAAGAAGAGACCCAGTACTTC. Combining the CDR3 with reference TRBV7-2 and TRBJ2-5 gives the whole variable domain GAGVSQSPSNKVTEKGKDVELRCDPISGHTALYWYRQSLGQGLEFLIYFQGNSAPDKSGLPSDRFSAERTGGSVSTLTIQRTQQEDSAVYLCASSLVAQEETQYFGPGTRLLVL.

V and J are TRBV27 and TRBJ1-2; D call uncertain. The germline V gene encodes CDR1 MNHEY and CDR2 SMNVEV (reference sequence). The V gene lost 6 bases and the J gene lost 7 bases, with 21 bases spanning the gap. The CDR3 totals 15 residues. This CDR3 is CASRSSGQPEGGYTF. CDR3 sequence (DNA): TGTGCCAGCAGATCGTCAGGCCAGCCAGAAGGTGGCTACACCTTC.

This clone was detected a few times. The J gene is TRBJ1-2, the V gene TRBV4-1; D is uncertain. Deletions cut 4 bases from V and 3 bases from J, with 18 bases between. This CDR3 is built from 16 residues. The V gene's germline CDR1 is MGHRA and CDR2 YSYEKL. CDR3 DNA sequence: TGCGCCAGCAGCCTCAAGGATCCGGTTTGGGACTATGGCTACACCTTC. As protein: CASSLKDPVWDYGYTF.

The chain is built from TRBV2 and TRBJ1-5; unclear D gene. Germline lookup yields CDR1 SNHLY and CDR2 FYNNEI. This CDR3 is 17 amino acids long. V dropped 6 bases and J dropped 3 bases, with 21 bases sitting between them. The DNA of the CDR3 is TGTGCCAGCAGCCTTATGAACCCTGTCGGTTTCAATCAGCCCCAGCATTTT. Residues: CASSLMNPVGFNQPQHF.

The V call is TRBV5-5, the J call TRBJ1-1; D might be TRBD1 (6 bases). This CDR3 is 14 amino acids long. Germline V gives CDR1 SGHKS, CDR2 YYEKEE (reference sequence). The V end lost 0 bases, the J end lost 6 bases, and 12 bases lay between the germline ends. The CDR3 DNA sequence: TGTGCCAGCAGCTTGGTCAGGACAGAATCTGAAGCTTTCTTT. The encoded protein is CASSLVRTESEAFF.

The V gene is TRBV28, the J gene TRBJ1-2, with D unclear. The CDR3 runs 17 residues. Germline-derived CDR1 and CDR2 are MDHEN and SYDVKM. V lost 5 bases and J lost 5, with 24 bases in between. CDR3: CASSPLIWQRSAYGYTF. CDR3 coding DNA: TGTGCCAGCAGTCCCCTAATTTGGCAGAGGAGTGCGTATGGCTACACCTTC.

This rearrangement joins TRBV19 to TRBJ1-6; no clear D. CDR1 LNHDA and CDR2 SQIVND come from the germline V gene (reference sequence). This CDR3 spans 13 amino acids. The CDR3 sequence: CAARGFYNSPLHF. The CDR3 nucleotides are TGTGCAGCTCGTGGGTTTTATAATTCACCCCTCCACTTT.

The chain is built from TRBV30 and TRBJ1-2; D gene unclear. Germline CDR1 GTSNPN, CDR2 SVGIG (reference sequence). Trimming left V 0 bases short and J 3 bases short, with 8 bases between. The CDR3 is 13 amino acids. CDR3 sequence (DNA): TGTGCCTGGAGTGTCAGCCCGGACTATGGCTACACCTTC. It translates to CAWSVSPDYGYTF. The full variable domain, in which reference TRBV30 and TRBJ1-2 provide the parts outside the CDR3, is SQTIHQWPATLVQPVGSPLSLECTVEGTSNPNLYWYRQAAGRGLQLLFYSVGIGQISSEVPQNLSASRPQDRQFILSSKKLLLSDSGFYLCAWSVSPDYGYTFGSGTRLTVV.

The genes are TRBV9 and TRBJ1-1; the match to TRBD1 covers 7 bases. The CDR3 extends over 16 amino acids. Germline V gene sequence: CDR1 SGDLS, CDR2 YYNGEE. V trimming: 3 bases; J trimming: 8 bases; junction bases outside the gene matches: 16. The CDR3 spells CASSDPGGTFREEAFF. The CDR3 coding sequence is TGTGCCAGCAGCGACCCAGGGGGGACCTTTCGGGAGGAAGCTTTCTTT.

The rearrangement joins TRBV15 to TRBJ2-2, with 9 bases lining up with TRBD1. The CDR3 is made up of 15 amino acids. Germline V CDR1 and CDR2: LNHNV, YYDKDF (reference sequence). The J segment lost 5 bases and the V segment lost 2 bases, leaving 3 bases of the junction unmatched. The CDR3 region is CATSRTGTGTGELFF. For the CDR3, the DNA is TGTGCCACCAGCAGAACCGGGACAGGGACCGGGGAGCTGTTTTTT.

The chain joins TRBV9 to TRBJ2-4; 7 positions agree with TRBD1. This CDR3 has 16 amino acids. Germline CDR1 reads SGDLS; CDR2 reads YYNGEE. J gave up 8 bases and V 4 bases, and 15 bases lay outside the gene matches. CDR3 coding DNA: TGTGCCAGCAGCCCCAGAAGACAGGGTAAAATGGACATTCAGTACTTC. This encodes CASSPRRQGKMDIQYF.

The rearrangement joins TRBV5-1 to TRBJ1-2; D not certain. The CDR3 is 14 amino acids. The V gene lost 3 bases and the J gene lost 4 bases, with 13 bases spanning the gap. Germline values: CDR1 SGHRS, CDR2 YFSETQ. The CDR3 region has the DNA TGCGCCAGCAGCTCGGGCCCAGCAGGCTATGGCTACACCTTC. Residues: CASSSGPAGYGYTF.

This sequence joins TRBV30 and TRBJ1-2; maybe TRBD1 (5 bases). Between the trimmed V and J ends, which lost 1 base and 0 bases, there was a span of 12 bases. This CDR3 comprises 15 residues. Germline CDR1 is GTSNPN and CDR2 is SVGIG (reference sequence). In DNA, the CDR3 is TGTGCCTGGAGTGCCAGGGCCCTTACTAACTATGGCTACACCTTC. Translation: CAWSARALTNYGYTF.

The V and J genes are TRBV10-2 and TRBJ1-1, with D unclear. This CDR3 contains 11 residues. Per the germline V gene, CDR1 is WSHSY and CDR2 is SAAADI. V shed 5 bases and J shed 7 bases, with 8 bases lying between them. CDR3 nucleotide sequence: TGCGCCAGCAGTTTTTGGGATGAAGCTTTCTTT. Residues: CASSFWDEAFF.

The CDR3 DNA follows: TGTGCCAGTAGTATTCGGACTAGCGCAACCTACGAGCAGTACTTC. It is translated as CASSIRTSATYEQYF. The chain is built from TRBV19 and TRBJ2-7; TRBD2 aligns across 9 bases. V trimming: 3 bases; J trimming: 2 bases; junction bases outside the gene matches: 5. CDR3 length: 15 amino acids. Germline V CDR1 and CDR2: LNHDA, SQIVND (reference sequence).

The V call is TRBV10-3, the J call TRBJ1-3; no firm D call. The CDR3 sequence is 17 residues long. With 10 bases removed from V and 4 bases from J, the gap between germline ends came to 26 bases. Germline CDR1 and CDR2: ENHRY and SYGVKD. The DNA for the CDR3 is TGTGCCACCACATCAAGATGGAGCCTCCAATCGGGAAACACCATATATTTT. Protein sequence: CATTSRWSLQSGNTIYF.

The V call is TRBV30, the J call TRBJ1-2; TRBD1 agrees at 9 bases. Losses at the gene ends were 3 bases for V and 3 bases for J; bases not matched to a gene: 8. This CDR3 comprises 15 residues. Germline CDR1 GTSNPN, CDR2 SVGIG (reference sequence). The CDR3 is CAWRATDRGYYGYTF. The DNA of the CDR3 is TGTGCCTGGAGGGCGACGGACAGGGGATACTATGGCTACACCTTC.

The chain employs TRBV7-6 and TRBJ2-1, with D unclear. CDR3 length equals 14 residues. CDR1 and CDR2 from the germline V gene are SGHVS and FNYEAQ. Trimming took 3 bases from V and 3 from J, leaving 9 bases between them. The CDR3 region is CASSFSPGYNEQFF. CDR3 DNA: TGTGCCAGCAGCTTTAGTCCGGGCTACAATGAGCAGTTCTTC.